The 9 T cell receptor beta chains below come from one sample, sequenced in a study of identical twins. TCRdb re-called the 5' RACE reads with MiXCR, one entry per CDR3 protein. The table includes around 960,000 distinct CDR3 sequences, over 9% detected once. The data also belong to a second study, concerning yellow fever vaccine responses in identical twins.

Input material: PBMCs. All receptors derive from a woman between 18 and 29 years old in good health.

This clonotype was seen a handful of times. This chain links TRBV10-1 with TRBJ2-1; tentatively, D is TRBD1 (6 bases). Germline lookup yields CDR1 WNHNN and CDR2 SYGVQD (reference sequence). CDR3 length: 14 amino acids. The germline V and J ends were trimmed by 5 bases and 6 bases, with 14 bases remaining between them. The CDR3 loop reads CASSFGTQRNEQFF. CDR3 bases: TGCGCCAGCAGTTTCGGGACACAACGCAATGAGCAGTTCTTC.

This clonotype was detected only a few times. This chain uses TRBV7-7 with TRBJ2-2; D is possibly TRBD1 (5 bases). The CDR3 consists of 15 residues. The V end was cut by 5 bases, the J end by 1 base, with 11 bases between. Per the germline V gene, CDR1 is SSHAT and CDR2 is FNYEAQ (reference sequence). The CDR3 region is CASSLLQENTGELFF. CDR3 sequence (DNA): TGTGCCAGCAGCCTGTTACAGGAGAACACCGGGGAGCTGTTTTTT.

The rearrangement joins TRBV9 to TRBJ2-7; D gene ambiguous. V lost 0 bases and J lost 0, with 16 bases in between. Germline V gives CDR1 SGDLS, CDR2 YYNGEE. The CDR3 spans 17 residues. CDR3 DNA sequence: TGTGCCAGCAGCGTAGGACTCCCCAGCTTGAGCTCCTACGAGCAGTACGTC. It encodes CASSVGLPSLSSYEQYV.

In its sample, this clonotype was seen a few times. V gene TRBV3-1 combines with J gene TRBJ2-7; 11 positions agree with TRBD2. J gave up 3 bases and V 4 bases, and 5 bases lay outside the gene matches. The CDR3 covers 15 residues. The germline V gene encodes CDR1 LGHDT and CDR2 YNNKEL (reference sequence). DNA for the CDR3: TGTGCCAGCAGCCTTAGCGGGAGGGGAAACTACGAGCAGTACTTC. Protein: CASSLSGRGNYEQYF.

J is TRBJ2-3 and V is TRBV7-6, with 9 bases identical to TRBD2. The CDR3 sequence is 16 residues long. Germline V gives CDR1 SGHVS, CDR2 FNYEAQ. V lost 2 bases and J lost 0; bases outside the gene matches: 3. The CDR3 DNA is TGTGCCAGCAGCTTAATAAGCGGGAGGAGCACAGATACGCAGTATTTT. This encodes CASSLISGRSTDTQYF.

This chain joins TRBV6-5 and TRBJ2-5; D might be TRBD2 (7 bases). Germline-derived CDR1 and CDR2 are MNHEY and SVGAGI. This CDR3 contains 16 residues. Deletions cut 1 base from V and 5 bases from J, with 17 bases between. This CDR3 is CASSYLPSRGAETQYF. The CDR3, as DNA: TGTGCCAGCAGTTACTTGCCCAGTCGGGGGGCGGAGACCCAGTACTTC.

Here the CDR3 reads CASSDPRTGGEKLFF. CDR3 DNA sequence: TGTGCCAGCAGTGACCCCAGGACAGGGGGAGAAAAACTGTTTTTT. The chain employs TRBV25-1 and TRBJ1-4; 10 bases match TRBD1. Germline V gene sequence: CDR1 MGHDK, CDR2 SYGVNS. With 3 bases clipped from V and 8 bases from J, the junction kept 6 bases outside the gene matches. The CDR3 contains 15 residues.

The chain carries TRBV4-1 and TRBJ1-2; 8 nucleotides agree with TRBD1. The germline V gene encodes CDR1 MGHRA and CDR2 YSYEKL. Trimming cost V 0 bases and J 2 bases; bases outside gene matches: 8. This CDR3 has 17 residues. The CDR3 here is CASSQDVTGEGNYGYTF. The CDR3 DNA reads TGCGCCAGCAGCCAAGACGTGACAGGGGAAGGAAACTATGGCTACACCTTC.

This clonotype was seen repeatedly, ten times or more. The V gene is TRBV2, the J gene TRBJ2-1; 7 bases fit TRBD2. After removal of 6 bases from V and 6 bases from J, the junction contained 2 bases not matched to a gene. The CDR3 is made up of 12 amino acids. CDR1 and CDR2 from the germline V gene are SNHLY and FYNNEI. CDR3 coding DNA: TGTGCCAGCAGGGGGGGGGGCAATGAGCAGTTCTTC. Its translation: CASRGGGNEQFF.